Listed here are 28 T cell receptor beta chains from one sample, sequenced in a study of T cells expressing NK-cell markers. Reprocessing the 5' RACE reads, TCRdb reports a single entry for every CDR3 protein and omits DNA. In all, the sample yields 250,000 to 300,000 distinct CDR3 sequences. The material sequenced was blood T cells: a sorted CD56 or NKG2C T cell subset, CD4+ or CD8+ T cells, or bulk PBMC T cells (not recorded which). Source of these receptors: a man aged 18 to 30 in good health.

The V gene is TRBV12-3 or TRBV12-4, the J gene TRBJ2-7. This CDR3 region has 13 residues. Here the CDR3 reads CASSLDGTDEQYF.

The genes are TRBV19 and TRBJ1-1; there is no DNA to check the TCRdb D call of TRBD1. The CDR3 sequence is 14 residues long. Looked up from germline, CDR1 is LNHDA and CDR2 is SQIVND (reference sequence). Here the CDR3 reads CASRYRGSNRRAFF. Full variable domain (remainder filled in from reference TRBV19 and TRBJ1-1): DGGITQSPKYLFRKEGQNVTLSCEQNLNHDAMYWYRQDPGQGLRLIYYSQIVNDFQKGDIAEGYSVSREKKESFPLTVTSAQKNPTAFYLCASRYRGSNRRAFFGQGTRLTVV.

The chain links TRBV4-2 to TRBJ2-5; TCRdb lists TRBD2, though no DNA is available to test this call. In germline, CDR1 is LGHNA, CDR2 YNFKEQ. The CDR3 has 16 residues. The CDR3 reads CASSQGLAGGPETQYF.

The chain's CDR3 is CASSESDLWEQFF. The chain carries TRBV25-1 and TRBJ2-1. Looked up from germline, CDR1 is MGHDK and CDR2 is SYGVNS. The CDR3 length is 13 residues.

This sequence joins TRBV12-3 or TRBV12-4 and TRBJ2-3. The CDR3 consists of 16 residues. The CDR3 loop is CASSLVPVRRTDTQYF.

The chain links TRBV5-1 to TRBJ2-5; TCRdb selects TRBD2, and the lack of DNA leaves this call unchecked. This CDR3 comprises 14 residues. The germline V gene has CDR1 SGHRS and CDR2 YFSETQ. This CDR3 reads CASSSSGGQETQYF. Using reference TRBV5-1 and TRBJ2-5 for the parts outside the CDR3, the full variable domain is KAGVTQTPRYLIKTRGQQVTLSCSPISGHRSVSWYQQTPGQGLQFLFEYFSETQRNKGNFPGRFSGRQFSNSRSEMNVSTLELGDSALYLCASSSSGGQETQYFGPGTRLLVL.

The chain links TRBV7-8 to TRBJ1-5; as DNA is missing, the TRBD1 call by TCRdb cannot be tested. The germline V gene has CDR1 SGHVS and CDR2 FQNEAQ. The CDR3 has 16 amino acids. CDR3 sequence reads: CASSLVQGALIQPQHF.

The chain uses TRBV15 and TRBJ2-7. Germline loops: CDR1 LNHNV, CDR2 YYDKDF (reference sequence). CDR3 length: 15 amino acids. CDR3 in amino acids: CATSRDRGVSYEQYF.

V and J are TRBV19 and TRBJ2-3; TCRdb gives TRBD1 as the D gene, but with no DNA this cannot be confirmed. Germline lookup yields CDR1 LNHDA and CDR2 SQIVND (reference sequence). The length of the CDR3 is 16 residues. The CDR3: CASSAGVRQRTDTQYF. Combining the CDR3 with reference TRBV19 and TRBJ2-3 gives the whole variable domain DGGITQSPKYLFRKEGQNVTLSCEQNLNHDAMYWYRQDPGQGLRLIYYSQIVNDFQKGDIAEGYSVSREKKESFPLTVTSAQKNPTAFYLCASSAGVRQRTDTQYFGPGTRLTVL.

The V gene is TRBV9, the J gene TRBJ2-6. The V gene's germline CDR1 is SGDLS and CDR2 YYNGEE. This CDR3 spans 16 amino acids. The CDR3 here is CASSVAYRVGANVLTF.

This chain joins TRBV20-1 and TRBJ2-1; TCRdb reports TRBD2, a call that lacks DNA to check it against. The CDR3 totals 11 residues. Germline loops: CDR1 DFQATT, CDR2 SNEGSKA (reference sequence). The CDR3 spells CSPASGNEQFF.

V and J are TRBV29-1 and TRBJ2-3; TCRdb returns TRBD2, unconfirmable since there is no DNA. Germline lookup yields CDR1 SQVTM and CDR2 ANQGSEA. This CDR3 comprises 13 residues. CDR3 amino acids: CSASNSDWDTQYF.

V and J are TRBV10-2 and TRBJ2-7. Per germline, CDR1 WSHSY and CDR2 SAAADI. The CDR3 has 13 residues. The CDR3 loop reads CASVPGRSYEQYF.

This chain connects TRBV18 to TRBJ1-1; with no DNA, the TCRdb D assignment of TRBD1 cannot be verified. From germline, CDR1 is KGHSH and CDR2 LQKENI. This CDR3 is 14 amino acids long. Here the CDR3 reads CASSPGPQAAKAFF.

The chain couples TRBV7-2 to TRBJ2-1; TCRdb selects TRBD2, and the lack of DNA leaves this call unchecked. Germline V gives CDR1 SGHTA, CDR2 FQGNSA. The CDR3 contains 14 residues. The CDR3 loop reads CASSLVTAGGWRFF.

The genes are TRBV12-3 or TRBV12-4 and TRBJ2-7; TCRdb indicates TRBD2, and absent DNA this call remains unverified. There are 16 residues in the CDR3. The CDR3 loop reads CASSLVGRLAPYEQYF.

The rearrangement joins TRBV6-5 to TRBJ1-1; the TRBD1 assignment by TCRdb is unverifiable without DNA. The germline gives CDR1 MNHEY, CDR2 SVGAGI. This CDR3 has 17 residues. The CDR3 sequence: CASSYSDRDLGAGEAFF.

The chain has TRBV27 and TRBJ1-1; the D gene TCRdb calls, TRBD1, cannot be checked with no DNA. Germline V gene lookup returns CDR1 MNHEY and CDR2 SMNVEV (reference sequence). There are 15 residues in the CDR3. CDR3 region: CASNPQGVMNTEAFF.

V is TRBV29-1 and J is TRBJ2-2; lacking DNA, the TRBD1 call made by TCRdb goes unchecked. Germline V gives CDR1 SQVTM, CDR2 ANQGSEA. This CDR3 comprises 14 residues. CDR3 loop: CSVEAGWPGGELFF.

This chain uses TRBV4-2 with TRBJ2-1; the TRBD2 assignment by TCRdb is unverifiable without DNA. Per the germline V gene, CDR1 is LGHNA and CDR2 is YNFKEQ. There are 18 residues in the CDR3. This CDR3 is CASSPTMVTSGRVIEQFF.

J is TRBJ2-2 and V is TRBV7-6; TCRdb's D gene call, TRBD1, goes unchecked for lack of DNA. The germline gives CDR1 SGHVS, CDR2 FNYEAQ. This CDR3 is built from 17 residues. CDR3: CASSLGTGGANTGELFF.

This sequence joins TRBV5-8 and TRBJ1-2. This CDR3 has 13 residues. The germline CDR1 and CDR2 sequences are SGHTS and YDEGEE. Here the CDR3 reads CASSSDSIYGYTF.

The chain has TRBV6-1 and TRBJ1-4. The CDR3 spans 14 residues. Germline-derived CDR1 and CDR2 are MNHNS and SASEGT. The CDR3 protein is CASGLGGSREKLFF.

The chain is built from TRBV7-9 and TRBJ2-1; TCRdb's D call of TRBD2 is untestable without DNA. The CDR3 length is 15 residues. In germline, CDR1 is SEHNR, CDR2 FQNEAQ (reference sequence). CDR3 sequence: CASRLLWREYNEQFF.

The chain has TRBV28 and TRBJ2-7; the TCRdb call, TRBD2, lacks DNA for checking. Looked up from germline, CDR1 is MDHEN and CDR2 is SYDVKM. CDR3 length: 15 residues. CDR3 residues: CASRTSGIASYEQYF.

The CDR3 protein is CASSEDSANEKLFF. The J gene is TRBJ1-4, the V gene TRBV5-1. The CDR3 spans 14 residues. Germline V gene data show CDR1 as SGHRS and CDR2 as YFSETQ.

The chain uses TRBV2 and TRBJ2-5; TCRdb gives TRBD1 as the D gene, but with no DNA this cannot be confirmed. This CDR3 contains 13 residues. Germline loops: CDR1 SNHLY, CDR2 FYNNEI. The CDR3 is CASSWTGQETQYF.

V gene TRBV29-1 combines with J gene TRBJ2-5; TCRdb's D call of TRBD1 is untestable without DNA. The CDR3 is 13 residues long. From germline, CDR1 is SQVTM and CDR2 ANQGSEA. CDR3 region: CSATRDRKETQYF.